This T cell receptor beta chain emerged from a study of T cell repertoires in aging, cancer and after chemotherapy. Study overall: The full dataset contained roughly 8.8 million TCR reads.

As regards this clonotype: The antigen remains undetermined. This may stem from a read error, because a much larger clone lies one nucleotide away.

Amplification of TCR beta used genomic DNA extracted from peripheral blood. CDR3 length equals 15 residues. Germline V CDR1 and CDR2: SGHVS, FNYEAQ. Multiplex touch-down PCR with TRB-A/B primers amplified rearranged V-D-J TRB sequences. TCRdb re-called the multiplex PCR reads with MiXCR, one entry per CDR3 protein. There are fewer than 11,000 distinct CDR3 sequences in the sample; 20% to 25% occur only once, and over 1% lies in the top ten. Study outcomes and limitations: Across the chemotherapy interval, each cancer cohort showed higher median generation probability, suggesting thymic rebound. Age-matched healthy donors had significantly more diverse, less clonal blood TCR repertoires than untreated cancer patients.

The clonotype comes from a human donor in good health. Sequenced material: blood. The chain joins TRBV7-6 to TRBJ1-1; no reliable D call. The CDR3 nucleotides are TGTGCCAGCAGCTTAGCGCCAGGTGACTACACTAAAGCTTTCTTT. Translation gives CASSLAPGDYTKAFF.